This T cell receptor (beta chain) was identified in a study of monozygotic twins with inflammatory bowel disease. Each TCR library consumed about 3,700 ng of total RNA. Template-switch reactions added UMIs with a 6-nucleotide sample barcode. Reprocessing the 5' RACE reads, TCRdb reports a single entry for every CDR3 protein and omits DNA. The listing records about 450,000 distinct CDR3 sequences. Germline assignment: CDR1 GTSNPN and CDR2 SVGIG (reference sequence). The CDR3 runs to 12 residues. Turning to this clonotype: No antigen is known for it.

Whole-study findings and limits: Sharing of clonotypes with others was lower in IBD patients than in healthy twins, and this was especially so with disease activity. Among twins, concordant and discordant pairs did not differ in repertoire similarity, possibly from limited power.

The chain joins TRBV30 to TRBJ1-4; TCRdb outputs TRBD1, but without DNA this stays unchecked. The sequenced sample was blood. This receptor was taken from a human donor with ulcerative colitis or Crohn's disease, or a healthy co-twin of an affected twin (not recorded which). CDR3 residues: CAWGDRGEKLFF.